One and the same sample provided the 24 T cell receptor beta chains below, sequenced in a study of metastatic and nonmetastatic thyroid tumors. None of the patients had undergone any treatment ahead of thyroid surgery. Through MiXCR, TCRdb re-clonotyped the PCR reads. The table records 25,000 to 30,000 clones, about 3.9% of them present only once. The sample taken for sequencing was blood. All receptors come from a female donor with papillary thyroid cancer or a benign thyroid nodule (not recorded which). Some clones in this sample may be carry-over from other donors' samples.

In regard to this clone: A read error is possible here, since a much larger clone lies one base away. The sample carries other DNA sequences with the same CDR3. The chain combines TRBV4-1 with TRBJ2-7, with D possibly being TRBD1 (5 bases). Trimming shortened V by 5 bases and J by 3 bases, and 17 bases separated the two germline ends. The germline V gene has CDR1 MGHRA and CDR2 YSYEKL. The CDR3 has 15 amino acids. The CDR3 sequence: CASSNPGQGFYEQYF. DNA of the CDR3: TGCGCCAGCAGCAACCCAGGGCAGGGTTTCTACGAGCAGTACTTC.

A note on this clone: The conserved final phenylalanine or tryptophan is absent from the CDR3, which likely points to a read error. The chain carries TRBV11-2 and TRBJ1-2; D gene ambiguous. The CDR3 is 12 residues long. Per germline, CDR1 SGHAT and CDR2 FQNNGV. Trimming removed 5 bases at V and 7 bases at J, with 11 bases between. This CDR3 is CASSQDIFGYTL. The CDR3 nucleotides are TGTGCCAGCAGCCAAGACATTTTTGGCTACACCTTA.

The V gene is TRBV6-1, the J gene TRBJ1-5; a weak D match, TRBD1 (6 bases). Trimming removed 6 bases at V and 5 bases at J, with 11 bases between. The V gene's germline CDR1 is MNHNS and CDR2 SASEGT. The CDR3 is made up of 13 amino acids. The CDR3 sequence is CASSTGGYQPQHF. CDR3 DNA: TGTGCCAGCAGCACCGGGGGCTATCAGCCCCAGCATTTT.

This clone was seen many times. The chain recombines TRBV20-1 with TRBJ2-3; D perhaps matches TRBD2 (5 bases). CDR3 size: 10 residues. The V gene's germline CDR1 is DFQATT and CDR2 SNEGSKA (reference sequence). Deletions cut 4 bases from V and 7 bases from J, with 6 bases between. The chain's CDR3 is CSAIGNTQYF. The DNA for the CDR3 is TGCAGTGCTATCGGGAATACGCAGTATTTT.

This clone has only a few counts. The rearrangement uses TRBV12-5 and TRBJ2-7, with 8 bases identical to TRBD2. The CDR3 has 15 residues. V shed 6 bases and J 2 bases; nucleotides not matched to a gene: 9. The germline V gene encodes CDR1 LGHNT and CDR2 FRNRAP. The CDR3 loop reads CASGEPSGGPYEQYF. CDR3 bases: TGTGCTAGTGGAGAGCCCAGCGGGGGCCCCTACGAGCAGTACTTC.

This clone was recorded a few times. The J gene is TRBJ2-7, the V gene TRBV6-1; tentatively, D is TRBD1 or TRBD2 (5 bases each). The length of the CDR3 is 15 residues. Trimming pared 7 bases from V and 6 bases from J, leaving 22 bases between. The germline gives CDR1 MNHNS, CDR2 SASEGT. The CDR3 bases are TGTGCCAGCACCCCGGGACGGGAAATTACGTTCGAGCAGTACTTC. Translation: CASTPGREITFEQYF.

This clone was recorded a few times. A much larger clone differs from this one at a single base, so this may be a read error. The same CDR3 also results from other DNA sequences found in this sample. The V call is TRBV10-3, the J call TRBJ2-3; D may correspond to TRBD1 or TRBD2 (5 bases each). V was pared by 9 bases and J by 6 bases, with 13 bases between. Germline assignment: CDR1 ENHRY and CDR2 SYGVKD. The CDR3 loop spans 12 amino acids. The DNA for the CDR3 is TGTGCCATGGCACCGGGACCCGATACGCAGTATTTT. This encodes CAMAPGPDTQYF.

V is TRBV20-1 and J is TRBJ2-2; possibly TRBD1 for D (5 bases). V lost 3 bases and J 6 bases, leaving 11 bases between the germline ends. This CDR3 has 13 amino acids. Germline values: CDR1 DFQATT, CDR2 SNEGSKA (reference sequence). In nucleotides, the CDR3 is TGCAGTGCTAGCCCCAGGGCGGCCGGGGAGCTGTTTTTT. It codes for CSASPRAAGELFF.

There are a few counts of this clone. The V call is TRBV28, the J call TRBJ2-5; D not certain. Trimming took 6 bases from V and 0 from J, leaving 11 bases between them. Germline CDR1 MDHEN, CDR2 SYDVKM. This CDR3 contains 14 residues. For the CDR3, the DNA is TGTGCCAGCAGCCCCGACGGACACCAAGAGACCCAGTACTTC. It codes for CASSPDGHQETQYF.

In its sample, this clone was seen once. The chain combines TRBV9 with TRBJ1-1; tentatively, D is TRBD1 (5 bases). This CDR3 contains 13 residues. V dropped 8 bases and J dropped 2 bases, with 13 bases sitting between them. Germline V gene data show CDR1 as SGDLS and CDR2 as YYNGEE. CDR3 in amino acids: CARSEQGNTEAFF. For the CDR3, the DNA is TGTGCCAGAAGTGAGCAGGGAAACACTGAAGCTTTCTTT.

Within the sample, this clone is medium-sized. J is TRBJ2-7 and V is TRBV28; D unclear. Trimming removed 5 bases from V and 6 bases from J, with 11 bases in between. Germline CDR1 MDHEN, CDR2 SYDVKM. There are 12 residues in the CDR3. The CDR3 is CASSVQTGEQYF. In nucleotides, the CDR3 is TGTGCCAGCAGTGTCCAGACGGGCGAGCAGTACTTC.

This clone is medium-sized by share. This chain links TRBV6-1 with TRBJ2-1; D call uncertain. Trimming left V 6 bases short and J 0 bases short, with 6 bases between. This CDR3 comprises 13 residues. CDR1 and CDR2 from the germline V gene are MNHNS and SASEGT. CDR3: CASSQSSYNEQFF. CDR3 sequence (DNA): TGTGCCAGCAGCCAGAGCTCCTACAATGAGCAGTTCTTC.

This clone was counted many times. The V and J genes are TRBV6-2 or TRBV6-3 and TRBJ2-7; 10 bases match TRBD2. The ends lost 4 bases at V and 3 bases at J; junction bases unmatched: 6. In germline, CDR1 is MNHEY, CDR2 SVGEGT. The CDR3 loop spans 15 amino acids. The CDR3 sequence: CASSFLAGVIYEQYF. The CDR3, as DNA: TGTGCCAGCAGTTTTCTAGCGGGAGTTATCTACGAGCAGTACTTC.

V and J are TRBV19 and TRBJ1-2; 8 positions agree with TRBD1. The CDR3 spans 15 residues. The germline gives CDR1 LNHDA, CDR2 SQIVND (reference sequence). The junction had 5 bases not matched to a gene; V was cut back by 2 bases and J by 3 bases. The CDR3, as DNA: TGTGCCAGTAGTATAAGGACAGGGCTTTACTATGGCTACACCTTC. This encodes CASSIRTGLYYGYTF.

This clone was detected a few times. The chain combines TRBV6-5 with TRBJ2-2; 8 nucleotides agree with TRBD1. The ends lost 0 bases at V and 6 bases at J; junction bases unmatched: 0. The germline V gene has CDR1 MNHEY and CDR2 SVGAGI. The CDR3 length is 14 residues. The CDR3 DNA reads TGTGCCAGCAGTTACTCGACAGGGGCCGGGGAGCTGTTTTTT. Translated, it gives CASSYSTGAGELFF.

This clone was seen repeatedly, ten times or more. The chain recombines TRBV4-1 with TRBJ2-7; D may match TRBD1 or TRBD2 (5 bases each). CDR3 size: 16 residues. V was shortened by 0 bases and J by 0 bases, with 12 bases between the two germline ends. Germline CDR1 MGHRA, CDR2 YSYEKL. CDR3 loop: CASSQDRGARSYEQYF. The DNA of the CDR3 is TGCGCCAGCAGCCAAGATCGAGGGGCCCGCTCCTACGAGCAGTACTTC.

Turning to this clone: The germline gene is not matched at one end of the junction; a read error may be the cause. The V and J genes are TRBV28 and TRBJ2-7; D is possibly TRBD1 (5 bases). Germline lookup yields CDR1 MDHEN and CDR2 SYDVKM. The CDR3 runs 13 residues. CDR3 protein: CASRSIGVYDQDF. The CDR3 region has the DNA TGTGCCAGCAGGTCTATAGGGGTATACGACCAGGACTTC. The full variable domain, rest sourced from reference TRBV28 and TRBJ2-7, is DVKVTQSSRYLVKRTGEKVFLECVQDMDHENMFWYRQDPGLGLRLIYFSYDVKMKEKGDIPEGYSVSREKKERFSLILESASTNQTSMYLCASRSIGVYDQDFGPGTRLTVT.

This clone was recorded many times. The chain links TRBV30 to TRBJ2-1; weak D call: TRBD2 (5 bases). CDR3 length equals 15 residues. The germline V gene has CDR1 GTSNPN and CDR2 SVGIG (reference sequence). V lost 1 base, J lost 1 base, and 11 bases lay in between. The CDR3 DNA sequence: TGTGCCTGGAGTGGCGGACTGAAATCCTACAATGAGCAGTTCTTC. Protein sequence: CAWSGGLKSYNEQFF.

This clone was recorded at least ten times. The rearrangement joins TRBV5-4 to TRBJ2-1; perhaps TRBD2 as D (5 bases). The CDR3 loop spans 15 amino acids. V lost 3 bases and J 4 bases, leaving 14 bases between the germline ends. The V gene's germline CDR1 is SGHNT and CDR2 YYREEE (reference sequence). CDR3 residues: CASSSPHGIYNEQFF. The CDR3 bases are TGTGCCAGCAGCTCCCCTCACGGGATATACAATGAGCAGTTCTTC.

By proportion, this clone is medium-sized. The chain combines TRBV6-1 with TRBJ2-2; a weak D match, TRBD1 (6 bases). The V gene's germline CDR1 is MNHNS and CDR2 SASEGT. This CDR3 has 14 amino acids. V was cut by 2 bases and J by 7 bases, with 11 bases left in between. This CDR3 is CASSERTEDGELFF. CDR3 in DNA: TGTGCCAGCAGTGAACGGACAGAGGACGGGGAGCTGTTTTTT.

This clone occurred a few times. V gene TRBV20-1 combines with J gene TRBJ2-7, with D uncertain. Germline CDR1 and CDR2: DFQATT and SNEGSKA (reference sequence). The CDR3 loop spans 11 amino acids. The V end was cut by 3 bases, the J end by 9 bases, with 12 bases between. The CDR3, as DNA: TGCAGTGCTAGTTCGGCCACCCCGCAGTACTTC. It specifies CSASSATPQYF.

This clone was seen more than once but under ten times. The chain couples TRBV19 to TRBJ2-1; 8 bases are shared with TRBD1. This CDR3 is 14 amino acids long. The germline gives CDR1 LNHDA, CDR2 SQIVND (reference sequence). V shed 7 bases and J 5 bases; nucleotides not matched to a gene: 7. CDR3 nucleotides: TGTGCCAGTAACACCGGGACAGGCAACAATGAGCAGTTCTTC. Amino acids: CASNTGTGNNEQFF.

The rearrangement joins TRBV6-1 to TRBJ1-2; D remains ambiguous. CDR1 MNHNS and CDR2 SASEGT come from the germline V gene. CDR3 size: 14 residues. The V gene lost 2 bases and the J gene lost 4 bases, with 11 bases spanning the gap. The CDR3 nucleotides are TGTGCCAGCAGTGAAAATCTAGGGAGCTATGGCTACACCTTC. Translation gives CASSENLGSYGYTF.

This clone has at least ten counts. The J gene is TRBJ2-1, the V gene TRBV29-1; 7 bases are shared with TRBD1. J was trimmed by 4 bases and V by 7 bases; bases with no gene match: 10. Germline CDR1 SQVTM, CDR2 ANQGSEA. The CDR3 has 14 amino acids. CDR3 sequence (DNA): TGCAGCGCTATGGGACAGTTACCTTACAATGAGCAGTTCTTC. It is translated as CSAMGQLPYNEQFF.